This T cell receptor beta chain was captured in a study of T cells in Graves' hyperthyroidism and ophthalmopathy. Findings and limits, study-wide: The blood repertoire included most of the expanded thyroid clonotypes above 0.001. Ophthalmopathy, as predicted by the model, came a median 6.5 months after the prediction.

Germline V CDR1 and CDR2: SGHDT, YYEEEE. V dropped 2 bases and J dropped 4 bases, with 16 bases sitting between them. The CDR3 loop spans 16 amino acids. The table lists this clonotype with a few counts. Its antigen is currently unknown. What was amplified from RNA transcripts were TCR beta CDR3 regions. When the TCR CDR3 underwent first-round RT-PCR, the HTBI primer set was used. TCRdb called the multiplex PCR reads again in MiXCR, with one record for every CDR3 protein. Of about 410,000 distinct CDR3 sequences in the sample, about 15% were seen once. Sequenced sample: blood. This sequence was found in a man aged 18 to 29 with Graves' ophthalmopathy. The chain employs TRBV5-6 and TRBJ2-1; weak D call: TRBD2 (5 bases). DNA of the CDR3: TGTGCCAGCAGCTTAAGTGGAATAGCGAGGTACAATGAGCAGTTCTTC. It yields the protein CASSLSGIARYNEQFF.